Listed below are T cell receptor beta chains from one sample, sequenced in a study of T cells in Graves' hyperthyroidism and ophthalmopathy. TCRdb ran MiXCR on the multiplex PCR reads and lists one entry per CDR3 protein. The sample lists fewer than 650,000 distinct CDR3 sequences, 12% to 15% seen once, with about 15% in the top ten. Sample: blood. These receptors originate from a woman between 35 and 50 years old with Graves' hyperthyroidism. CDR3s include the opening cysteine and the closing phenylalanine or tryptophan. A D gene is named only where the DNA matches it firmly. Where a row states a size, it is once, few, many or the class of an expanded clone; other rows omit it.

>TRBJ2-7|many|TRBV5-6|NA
CASSLGTYSYEQYF
TGTGCCAGCAGCTTGGGCACCTACTCCTACGAGCAGTACTTC
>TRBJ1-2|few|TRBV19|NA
CANPEKSNYGYTF
TGTGCCAATCCAGAGAAATCCAACTATGGCTACACCTTC
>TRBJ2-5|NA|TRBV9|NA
CASSPGPAGQIETQYF
TGTGCCAGCAGCCCCGGCCCGGCGGGGCAAATAGAGACCCAGTACTTC
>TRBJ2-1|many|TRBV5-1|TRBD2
CASSLEAGYYNEQFF
TGCGCCAGCAGCTTGGAAGCGGGGTACTACAATGAGCAGTTCTTC
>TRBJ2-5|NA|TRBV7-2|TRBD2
CASSLFPSGRQETQYF
TGTGCCAGCAGCTTATTCCCTAGCGGGAGGCAAGAGACCCAGTACTTC
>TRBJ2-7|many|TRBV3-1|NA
CASSPLAGAEQYF
TGTGCCAGCAGCCCACTGGCGGGTGCCGAGCAGTACTTC
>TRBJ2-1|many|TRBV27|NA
CASTIPGRPNEQFF
TGTGCCAGCACCATTCCCGGGAGACCCAATGAGCAGTTCTTC
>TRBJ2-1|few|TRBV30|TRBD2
CAWRKREVNEQFF
TGTGCCTGGAGGAAGCGGGAGGTAAATGAGCAGTTCTTC
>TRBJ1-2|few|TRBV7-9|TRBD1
CASSLGDRGPDGYTF
TGTGCCAGCAGCTTAGGTGACAGGGGGCCGGATGGCTACACCTTC
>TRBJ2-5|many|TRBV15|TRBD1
CATSSEQGALKETQYF
TGTGCCACCAGCAGTGAACAGGGGGCGCTGAAAGAGACCCAGTACTTC
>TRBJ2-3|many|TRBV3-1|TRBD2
CASSQRKGLAGEADTQYF
TGTGCCAGCAGCCAACGAAAGGGACTAGCGGGAGAAGCAGATACGCAGTATTTT
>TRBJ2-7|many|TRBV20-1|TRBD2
CSARPKSGRVYEQYF
TGCAGTGCTAGACCAAAAAGCGGGAGAGTTTACGAGCAGTACTTC
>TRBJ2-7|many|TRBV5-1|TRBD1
CATSRGTGEGEQYF
TGCGCCACCTCTAGAGGGACAGGGGAGGGCGAGCAGTACTTC
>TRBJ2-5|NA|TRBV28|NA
CASSLPSGGPRETQYF
TGTGCCAGCAGTCTTCCGTCTGGAGGGCCTAGGGAGACCCAGTACTTC
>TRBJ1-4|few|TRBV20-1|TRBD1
CSVGQGATNEKLFF
TGCAGTGTAGGGCAGGGGGCAACTAATGAAAAACTGTTTTTT
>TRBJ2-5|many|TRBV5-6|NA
CASSPIGVEETQYF
TGTGCCAGCAGCCCTATTGGGGTTGAGGAGACCCAGTACTTC
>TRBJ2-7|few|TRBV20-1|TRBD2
CSARDLASGRYEQYF
TGCAGTGCTAGAGATCTGGCTAGCGGGAGGTACGAGCAGTACTTC